This T cell receptor beta chain derives from a study of blood T cells in healthy people across ages. CDR3 length: 16 residues. The germline V gene encodes CDR1 SGDLS and CDR2 YYNGEE. The ends lost 0 bases at V and 4 bases at J; junction bases unmatched: 4. The second PCR ran about 6 to 12 cycles with a sample-barcoded 5' primer and J-beta primers. The authors tagged each cDNA molecule using a template-switch adaptor with 12 random nucleotides. TCRdb reanalysed the 5' RACE reads using MiXCR and keeps one entry per CDR3 protein. The sample lists 750,000 to 950,000 distinct CDR3 sequences, approximately 32% occurring once. The draw of peripheral blood yielded about 10 milliliters from each donor. This clonotype came up a few times. These data were likewise used in another study, on T cells of mothers and their children. That source notes: T cell clones that were persistent and microchimeric went undetected.

Input material: blood. This receptor was obtained from a woman aged 40 to 49 in good health. The genes are TRBV9 and TRBJ1-6; 7 bases map to TRBD1. The CDR3 DNA is TGTGCCAGCAGCGTAGGATGGGACAGTTATAATTCACCCCTCCACTTT. It codes for CASSVGWDSYNSPLHF.